This T cell receptor beta chain originates from a study of cytomegalovirus exposure and HLA in healthy donors. Study conclusions and caveats: The TCR clusters that emerged in the first cohort tended, a later analysis found, to co-occur in the approximately 110 validation repertoires.

The CDR3 consists of 14 residues. V was clipped by 5 bases and J by 0 bases; unmatched bases: 3. CDR1 is GTSNPN and CDR2 is SVGIG in the germline V gene (reference sequence). Note on this clone: What it recognizes is unknown.

Sequenced by immunoSEQ multiplex PCR; TCRdb stores in-frame clones only, minus some. The sample has 95,000 to 150,000 clones, roughly 84% seen once; the top ten hold approximately 2.3%. The specimen sequenced was PBMCs. The TCR was taken from a woman aged 25 to 45 in good health and CMV-seronegative. V gene TRBV30 combines with J gene TRBJ2-7, with 11 positions matching TRBD1. CDR3 DNA: TGTGCCTGGCGGGACAGGGGGAGCTCCTACGAGCAGTACTTC. The encoded protein is CAWRDRGSSYEQYF.